These 32 T cell receptor beta chains originate from one sample sequenced in a study of PD-1 blockade in classical Hodgkin lymphoma. After autologous stem cell transplantation all patients relapsed, and prior brentuximab vedotin exposure differed between cohorts. Sequencing was performed with immunoSEQ multiplex PCR; in TCRdb, only in-frame clones are kept and a portion is missing. The table shows over 45,000 clones, with around 73% occurring only once. Material: peripheral blood mononuclear cells (PBMCs), obtained before the second cycle of nivolumab. Receptors originate from a human donor with classical Hodgkin lymphoma.

Written as DNA, the CDR3 is TGTGCCAGCAGCTTATTTGAGGGCGTGAACACTGAAGCTTTCTTT. Translating gives CASSLFEGVNTEAFF. The chain couples TRBV11-2 to TRBJ1-1; D not certain. Germline CDR1 SGHAT, CDR2 FQNNGV. Between the trimmed V and J ends, which lost 2 bases and 0 bases, there was a span of 10 bases. The CDR3 has 15 residues.

This clone was observed once. The gene calls are TRBV19 and TRBJ1-4, with a tentative D call TRBD1 (6 bases). In germline, CDR1 is LNHDA, CDR2 SQIVND (reference sequence). The CDR3 is 16 residues long. The V end lost 9 bases, the J end lost 0 bases, and 17 bases lay between the germline ends. This CDR3 reads CASQRYRDSTNEKLFF. The CDR3 DNA reads TGTGCCAGCCAACGGTACAGGGATTCAACTAATGAAAAACTGTTTTTT. Using reference TRBV19 and TRBJ1-4 for the parts outside the CDR3, the full variable domain is DGGITQSPKYLFRKEGQNVTLSCEQNLNHDAMYWYRQDPGQGLRLIYYSQIVNDFQKGDIAEGYSVSREKKESFPLTVTSAQKNPTAFYLCASQRYRDSTNEKLFFGSGTQLSVL.

The chain is built from TRBV27 and TRBJ2-7; 7 nucleotides match TRBD1. The CDR3 has 16 amino acids. Per germline, CDR1 MNHEY and CDR2 SMNVEV (reference sequence). V shed 5 bases, J shed 3 bases, and the junction held 13 bases outside the gene matches. CDR3 nucleotide sequence: TGTGCCAGCAGTAAACCGACAGGGAGTGGGTTCTACGAGCAGTACTTC. Amino acid sequence: CASSKPTGSGFYEQYF.

This clone was counted a few times. The rearrangement joins TRBV5-1 to TRBJ2-3; the D is unclear. CDR1 SGHRS and CDR2 YFSETQ come from the germline V gene. The CDR3 loop spans 15 amino acids. V dropped 0 bases and J dropped 3 bases, with 11 bases sitting between them. The CDR3 bases are TGCGCCAGCAGCTTGGCGATCGGGTGGACAGATACGCAGTATTTT. Translated, it gives CASSLAIGWTDTQYF.

In its sample, this clone was seen a few times. This chain uses TRBV19 with TRBJ2-1; 9 bases are a match to TRBD2. CDR1 LNHDA and CDR2 SQIVND come from the germline V gene (reference sequence). V shed 3 bases and J 5 bases; nucleotides not matched to a gene: 5. The CDR3 has 15 residues. CDR3 amino acids: CASSIRASGNNEQFF. CDR3 nucleotide sequence: TGTGCCAGTAGTATCCGTGCTAGCGGGAACAATGAGCAGTTCTTC.

Only a few counts were recorded for this clone. The rearrangement links TRBV7-3 to TRBJ2-3; 7 bases match TRBD2. V was pared by 2 bases and J by 2 bases, with 7 bases of the junction left unmatched. Germline lookup yields CDR1 SGHTA and CDR2 FQGTGA. The CDR3 length is 16 residues. CDR3 DNA: TGTGCCAGCAGCTTACAACCGACTAGCTTCACAGATACGCAGTATTTT. It encodes CASSLQPTSFTDTQYF.

The chain combines TRBV18 with TRBJ2-7; D may match TRBD1 or TRBD2 (5 bases each). Germline CDR1 and CDR2: KGHSH and LQKENI. V was trimmed by 6 bases and J by 4 bases, leaving 16 bases between them. This CDR3 comprises 14 residues. CDR3 sequence (DNA): TGTGCCAGCTCTACCGGGACCGTCAATTACGAGCAGTACTTC. It specifies CASSTGTVNYEQYF.

The chain is built from TRBV5-6 and TRBJ2-7; D is unclear. Trimming pared 1 base from V and 2 bases from J, leaving 4 bases between. CDR3 length equals 12 residues. In germline, CDR1 is SGHDT, CDR2 YYEEEE. CDR3 residues: CASSLLTYEQYF. CDR3 in DNA: TGTGCCAGCAGCTTGTTAACCTACGAGCAGTACTTC.

The chain has TRBV19 and TRBJ1-4; D possibly corresponds to TRBD1 (5 bases). Trimming pared 4 bases from V and 3 bases from J, leaving 15 bases between. The CDR3 runs 16 residues. Germline V lookup: CDR1 LNHDA, CDR2 SQIVND (reference sequence). CDR3 residues: CASSTRQRGANEKLFF. For the CDR3, the DNA is TGTGCCAGTAGTACCCGCCAGAGAGGGGCTAATGAAAAACTGTTTTTT.

DNA of the CDR3: TGTGCCAGCAGGTTGACAGGAATAAACACCGGGGAGCTGTTTTTT. Translated, it gives CASRLTGINTGELFF. The chain has TRBV7-2 and TRBJ2-2, with D perhaps TRBD1 (6 bases). The CDR3 has 15 residues. The ends were cut back, 6 bases at V and 2 bases at J, with 13 bases in the middle. From germline, CDR1 is SGHTA and CDR2 FQGNSA.

This clone has just a few counts. The gene calls are TRBV25-1 and TRBJ2-5, with 9 bases that match TRBD2. J lost 2 bases, V lost 5 bases, and 3 bases had no gene match. The CDR3 has 14 residues. Looked up from germline, CDR1 is MGHDK and CDR2 is SYGVNS. CDR3 bases: TGTGCCAGCAGTCGACTAGCGGCTCAAGAGACCCAGTACTTC. Its translation is CASSRLAAQETQYF. Using reference TRBV25-1 and TRBJ2-5 for the parts outside the CDR3, the full variable domain is EADIYQTPRYLVIGTGKKITLECSQTMGHDKMYWYQQDPGMELHLIHYSYGVNSTEKGDLSSESTVSRIRTEHFPLTLESARPSHTSQYLCASSRLAAQETQYFGPGTRLLVL.

V usage is TRBV15 and J usage is TRBJ2-1; possibly TRBD2 for D (5 bases). Between the trimmed V and J ends, which lost 1 base and 8 bases, there was a span of 15 bases. The CDR3 has 15 residues. Germline CDR1 LNHNV, CDR2 YYDKDF (reference sequence). The CDR3 spells CATSRAGLMEYEQFF. CDR3 nucleotide sequence: TGTGCCACCAGCAGAGCAGGACTCATGGAGTATGAGCAGTTCTTC.

The genes are TRBV9 and TRBJ1-3; TRBD1 matches at 7 bases. The length of the CDR3 is 15 residues. J lost 10 bases, V lost 2 bases, and 12 bases had no gene match. From germline, CDR1 is SGDLS and CDR2 YYNGEE. CDR3 residues: CASSVSRGSLSTIYF. Written as DNA, the CDR3 is TGTGCCAGCAGCGTCTCCAGGGGGAGCCTTTCGACCATATATTTT.

The CDR3 is CASSGQSMPGDEQYF. The CDR3 DNA reads as TGTGCCAGCAGTGGCCAAAGTATGCCTGGGGACGAGCAGTACTTC. V gene TRBV27 combines with J gene TRBJ2-7; D remains unclear. Looked up from germline, CDR1 is MNHEY and CDR2 is SMNVEV (reference sequence). The length of the CDR3 is 15 residues. Trimming left V 5 bases short and J 5 bases short, with 19 bases between.

V and J are TRBV14 and TRBJ2-7; D not resolved. Germline V gene data show CDR1 as SGHDN and CDR2 as FVKESK. This CDR3 is built from 13 residues. V lost 2 bases, J lost 6 bases, and 11 bases lay in between. DNA for the CDR3: TGTGCCAGCAGCCAATGGACCGGCACCGAGCAGTACTTC. Translated: CASSQWTGTEQYF.

The genes are TRBV7-9 and TRBJ1-2; D might be TRBD1 (5 bases). This CDR3 contains 13 residues. Germline V lookup: CDR1 SEHNR, CDR2 FQNEAQ (reference sequence). Trimming pared 5 bases from V and 4 bases from J, leaving 11 bases between. CDR3 in DNA: TGTGCCAGCAGCCTTACAGGCCTCTATGGCTACACCTTC. Amino acids: CASSLTGLYGYTF.

The J gene is TRBJ1-4, the V gene TRBV19, with D tentatively TRBD1 (6 bases). The CDR3 consists of 13 residues. The germline gives CDR1 LNHDA, CDR2 SQIVND (reference sequence). V was shortened by 8 bases and J by 6 bases, with 13 bases between the two germline ends. The DNA of the CDR3 is TGTGCCAGTCCTAGGGGGGTATATGAAAAACTGTTTTTT. Its protein product is CASPRGVYEKLFF.

The chain has TRBV4-1 and TRBJ2-7; TRBD1 matches at 12 bases. In germline, CDR1 is MGHRA, CDR2 YSYEKL. CDR3 length: 15 amino acids. The junction had 4 bases not matched to a gene; V was cut back by 5 bases and J by 2 bases. CDR3 nucleotide sequence: TGCGCCAGCAGCGCCGGGACAGGGGGCACCTACGAGCAGTACTTC. Translation gives CASSAGTGGTYEQYF.

The chain employs TRBV28 and TRBJ1-1; D remains unclear. Germline CDR1 and CDR2: MDHEN and SYDVKM. The CDR3 loop spans 13 amino acids. V lost 3 bases, J lost 8 bases, and 13 bases lay in between. The CDR3 here is CASSFPDKREAFF. CDR3 DNA: TGTGCCAGCAGTTTCCCTGACAAGCGCGAAGCTTTCTTT.

The gene calls are TRBV7-3 and TRBJ2-1; D is undetermined. CDR3 size: 13 residues. V lost 5 bases and J 5 bases, leaving 10 bases between the germline ends. Looked up from germline, CDR1 is SGHTA and CDR2 is FQGTGA. CDR3 sequence reads: CASSLLGDNEQFF. Here the CDR3 DNA reads TGTGCCAGCAGCCTCTTAGGCGACAATGAGCAGTTCTTC.

The chain recombines TRBV19 with TRBJ1-2, with D perhaps TRBD1 (5 bases). The CDR3 contains 15 residues. V was clipped by 7 bases and J by 4 bases, with 19 bases between them. CDR1 and CDR2 (germline): LNHDA, SQIVND (reference sequence). The CDR3, as DNA: TGTGCCAGTAACCTCATGGGGGGGAATCTCTATGGCTACACCTTC. This encodes CASNLMGGNLYGYTF. The entire variable domain, with the rest obtained from reference TRBV19 and TRBJ1-2, is as follows: DGGITQSPKYLFRKEGQNVTLSCEQNLNHDAMYWYRQDPGQGLRLIYYSQIVNDFQKGDIAEGYSVSREKKESFPLTVTSAQKNPTAFYLCASNLMGGNLYGYTFGSGTRLTVV.

V gene TRBV18 combines with J gene TRBJ2-1; TRBD1 matches at 9 bases. Germline values: CDR1 KGHSH, CDR2 LQKENI. This CDR3 comprises 14 residues. V was pared by 2 bases and J by 8 bases, with 4 bases of the junction left unmatched. The CDR3 sequence: CASSPYRQGDEQFF. As DNA, the CDR3 is TGTGCCAGCTCACCATACCGACAGGGGGATGAGCAGTTCTTC. Combining the CDR3 with reference TRBV18 and TRBJ2-1 gives the whole variable domain NAGVMQNPRHLVRRRGQEARLRCSPMKGHSHVYWYRQLPEEGLKFMVYLQKENIIDESGMPKERFSAEFPKEGPSILRIQQVVRGDSAAYFCASSPYRQGDEQFFGPGTRLTVL.

The V call is TRBV7-6, the J call TRBJ2-7, with D hard to call. The CDR3 loop spans 15 amino acids. Germline CDR1 reads SGHVS; CDR2 reads FNYEAQ. V lost 4 bases and J 2 bases, leaving 15 bases between the germline ends. The CDR3 nucleotides read TGTGCCAGCAGCTGGCGGCCAGACCCTACCTACGAGCAGTACTTC. This sequence encodes CASSWRPDPTYEQYF.

This sequence joins TRBV18 and TRBJ1-5, with TRBD1 matching over 9 bases. V shed 0 bases and J 3 bases; nucleotides not matched to a gene: 3. The CDR3 has 16 residues. The V gene's germline CDR1 is KGHSH and CDR2 LQKENI. The CDR3 loop reads CASSPPGTGLNQPQHF. DNA for the CDR3: TGTGCCAGCTCACCACCTGGGACAGGGCTCAATCAGCCCCAGCATTTT.

J is TRBJ1-3 and V is TRBV27, with no clear D. The CDR3 covers 15 residues. Germline V gene lookup returns CDR1 MNHEY and CDR2 SMNVEV (reference sequence). With 0 bases removed from V and 2 bases from J, the gap between germline ends came to 8 bases. The CDR3 protein is CASSLSGQAGNTIYF. CDR3 coding DNA: TGTGCCAGCAGTTTATCTGGCCAGGCTGGAAACACCATATATTTT.

V and J are TRBV30 and TRBJ1-1; no definite D call. Germline CDR1 is GTSNPN and CDR2 is SVGIG (reference sequence). V lost 4 bases to trimming and J lost 6 bases, with 9 bases between them. The CDR3 runs 11 residues. The CDR3 coding sequence is TGTGCCTGGAAAACGGGGTCTGAAGCTTTCTTT. Its translation: CAWKTGSEAFF.

The CDR3 spells CASSGLAGGSYEQYF. CDR3 in DNA: TGTGCCAGTAGTGGGCTAGCGGGAGGCTCCTACGAGCAGTACTTC. The chain employs TRBV19 and TRBJ2-5; 11 positions match TRBD2. The J call may be mistaken, given a closer DNA end match to TRBJ2-7. The CDR3 sequence is 15 residues long. Germline V lookup: CDR1 LNHDA, CDR2 SQIVND (reference sequence).

The chain combines TRBV11-2 with TRBJ2-7, with D hard to call. V dropped 1 base and J dropped 0 bases, with 13 bases sitting between them. The CDR3 covers 16 residues. Germline loops: CDR1 SGHAT, CDR2 FQNNGV. The CDR3 sequence is CASSLVARSVSYEQYF. Here the CDR3 DNA reads TGTGCCAGCAGCTTAGTGGCGCGCTCCGTCTCCTACGAGCAGTACTTC.

The rearrangement links TRBV30 to TRBJ2-2, with 8 positions matching TRBD1. Germline CDR1 and CDR2: GTSNPN and SVGIG (reference sequence). The CDR3 contains 15 residues. The V segment lost 4 bases and the J segment 5 bases; nucleotides outside the gene matches: 9. As DNA, the CDR3 is TGTGCCTGGAACACCGGGACAGGATATACCGGGGAGCTGTTTTTT. Its protein is CAWNTGTGYTGELFF. The complete variable domain, with remaining parts taken from reference TRBV30 and TRBJ2-2, reads SQTIHQWPATLVQPVGSPLSLECTVEGTSNPNLYWYRQAAGRGLQLLFYSVGIGQISSEVPQNLSASRPQDRQFILSSKKLLLSDSGFYLCAWNTGTGYTGELFFGEGSRLTVL.

CDR3 DNA sequence: TGTGCCAGCAGTGAAACCCCGAATCCCTCCCTCTATGGCTACACCTTC. It specifies CASSETPNPSLYGYTF. The chain employs TRBV6-1 and TRBJ1-2; D ambiguous. Germline CDR1 reads MNHNS; CDR2 reads SASEGT. CDR3 length: 16 residues. Trimming took off 2 bases at V and 4 bases at J, with 17 bases between the two ends.

J is TRBJ2-3 and V is TRBV4-3; 8 nucleotides match TRBD2. Germline-derived CDR1 and CDR2 are LGHNA and YSLEER. V dropped 0 bases and J dropped 5; count of bases not matched to a gene: 4. The CDR3 runs 15 residues. The CDR3 bases are TGCGCCAGCAGCCAAGATGGGACTAGACTAGATACGCAGTATTTT. Protein sequence: CASSQDGTRLDTQYF.

V and J are TRBV21-1 and TRBJ1-5. TRBV21-1 is marked as a pseudogene. The CDR3 has 16 residues. The CDR3 region has the DNA TGTGCCAGCAGCAAATTCGCCGACGGACGTGATATGCCCCAGCATTTT. It translates to CASSKFADGRDMPQHF.